This T cell receptor beta chain was captured by sequencing in a study of vaccination effects on CD4 cells after COVID-19 (dated by TCRdb to between 2021 and 2022). General notes on the study: The ViraFEST assay stimulated PBMC with viral peptide pools and then used TCR sequencing to identify antigen-specific CD4+ T cell clonotypes by expansion. Across the study, the median time from the second dose to post-vaccine sampling was 72 days (range 14 to 241). Approximately 2 million PBMC per well were cultured in IMDM with roughly 5% human AB serum, 10 IU/ml IL-2 and gentamicin, plus 10 ug/ml peptides. The study compared SARS-CoV-2 spike-specific CD4+ TCR repertoires before and after mRNA vaccination in COVID-19 convalescent patients and infection-naive vaccine recipients. Altogether, some ten COVID-19 convalescent patients and 4 SARS-CoV-2-naive healthy vaccine recipients made up the full study. In the study, cultures from other donors were sequenced using the Oncomine TCR Beta short-read assay on an Illumina iSeq 100. The research as a whole found: Limitations of the study were the small number of convalescent patients and the absence of early post-infection timepoints. In healthy vaccine recipients, vaccine-induced clones were almost all SARS-CoV-2 mono-reactive, with only 1 of 255 being cross-reactive with common cold coronaviruses. Both infection-induced and vaccine-induced clones contracted markedly at late post-vaccination timepoints, which is consistent with waning T cell responses.

After around 11 days of culture, CD4+ T cells were isolated with the EasySep CD4+ T cell isolation kit. Two doses of either the BNT162b2 or the mRNA-1273 mRNA SARS-CoV-2 vaccine were administered to participants. Negative nucleocapsid antibody results before and after vaccination confirmed that the healthy vaccine recipients had no prior SARS-CoV-2 infection. Half of the culture medium was replaced with fresh IL-2-containing medium on days 3 and 7. Unless noted otherwise, every peptide stimulation condition was cultured in triplicate wells. PBMC were separated from whole blood using Ficoll-Paque Plus gradient centrifugation and were then either cryopreserved at -140C or used fresh. The QIAamp micro DNA kit was used to extract genomic DNA from the cultured CD4+ T cells. Receptor libraries were prepared by the immunoSEQ multiplex PCR assay. DNA from the CD4+ T cells that had been cultured and isolated underwent TCR beta CDR3 sequencing. Concerning the study's data processing: The analysis removed non-productive TCR sequences, trimmed reads to the CDR3 region, and retained only CDR3s that were 7 or more amino acids long. The MANAFEST web app was used to identify antigen-specific clonotypes by comparing expansion in peptide wells with expansion in reference cultures. To count as positive, a clone had to show expansion at FDR<0.05 compared with the reference and with all other wells, an odds ratio above 5, and a frequency above 0.1% in two replicate wells. A clonotype was called cross-reactive if it was significantly expanded both in SARS-CoV-2 spike wells and in at least one common cold coronavirus spike condition. Using the stringdist R package, CDR3 similarity was measured by Levenshtein distance, and unrooted trees were constructed with ape in R 3.6.1. Drawn from immuneACCESS, this table holds only the in-frame rearrangements with V and J called that TCRdb kept. Clones are partly lost; checked studies trace under half to an unresolved V gene and leave the rest unexplained. V and J calls and clone size are copied from that table; D and trimming were computed from the DNA. The sample table holds fewer than 75,000 clones, of which roughly 80% were seen once. Of the sample, over 2% is held by the ten largest clones.

Concerning this clone itself: It has no known antigen specificity. The junction departs from germline at one end; a sequencing error may be responsible.

The sequence was obtained from a human donor who received a COVID-19 vaccine. Sample: CD4+ T cells from PBMCs cultured without peptide, taken after COVID-19 vaccination.

CDR3 region: CASSVVQSVFF. The bases are TGTGCCAGCAGCGTAGTACAGTCCGTTTTCTTC. Recombination connected TRBV9 to TRBJ1-6; no D gene is confidently identified. From the germline V gene, CDR1 is SGDLS and CDR2 is YYNGEE. The CDR3 has 11 amino acids, counting the end cysteine and phenylalanine. The entry retains the CDR3 DNA only, 33 bases that are in frame from base 1.